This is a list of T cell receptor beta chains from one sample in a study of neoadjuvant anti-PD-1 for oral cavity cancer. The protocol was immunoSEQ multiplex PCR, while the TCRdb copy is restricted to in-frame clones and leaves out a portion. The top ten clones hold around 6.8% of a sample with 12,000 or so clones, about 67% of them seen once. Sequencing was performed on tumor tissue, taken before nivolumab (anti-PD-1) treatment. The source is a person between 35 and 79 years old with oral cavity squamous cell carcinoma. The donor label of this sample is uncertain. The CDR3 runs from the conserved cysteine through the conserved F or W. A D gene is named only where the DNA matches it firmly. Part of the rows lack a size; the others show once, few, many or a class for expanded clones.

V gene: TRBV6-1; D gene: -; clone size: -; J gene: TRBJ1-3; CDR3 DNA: TGTGCCACCCAGGGGTGGTCATATGGAAACACCATATATTTT; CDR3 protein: CATQGWSYGNTIYF
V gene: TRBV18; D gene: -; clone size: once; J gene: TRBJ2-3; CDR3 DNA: TGTGCCAGCCGAAGAGGTGGCTACACAGATACGCAGTATTTT; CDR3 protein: CASRRGGYTDTQYF
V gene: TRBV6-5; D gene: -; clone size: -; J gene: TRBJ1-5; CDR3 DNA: TGTGCCAGCAGTTACGGGGGATGGGCCCAGCATTTT; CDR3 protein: CASSYGGWAQHF
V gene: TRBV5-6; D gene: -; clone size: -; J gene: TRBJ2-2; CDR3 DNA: TGTGCCAGCAGCCCGATTGGGGTCCAGGGGGAGCTGTTTTTT; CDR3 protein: CASSPIGVQGELFF
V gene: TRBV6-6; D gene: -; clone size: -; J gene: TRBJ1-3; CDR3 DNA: TGTGCCAGCACCGAGAGCTCTGGAAACACCATATATTTT; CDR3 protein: CASTESSGNTIYF
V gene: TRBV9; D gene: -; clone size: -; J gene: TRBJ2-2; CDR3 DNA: TGTGCCAGCAGCGTAGCTCTGGGGGGCTCCGGGGAGCTGTTTTTT; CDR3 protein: CASSVALGGSGELFF
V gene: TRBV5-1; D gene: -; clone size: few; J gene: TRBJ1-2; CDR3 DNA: TGCGCCAGCAGCTTGAAGGGTGACTTAAGCTACACCTTC; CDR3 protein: CASSLKGDLSYTF
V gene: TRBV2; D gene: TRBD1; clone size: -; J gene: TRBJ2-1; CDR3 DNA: TGTGCCAGCAGTGAAGACAGGGGGCTCAATGAGCAGTTCTTC; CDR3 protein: CASSEDRGLNEQFF
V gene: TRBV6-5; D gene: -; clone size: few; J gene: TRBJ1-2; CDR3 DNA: TGTGCCAGCACCGTGGGACGGGGGAGCTATGGCTACACCTTC; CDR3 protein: CASTVGRGSYGYTF
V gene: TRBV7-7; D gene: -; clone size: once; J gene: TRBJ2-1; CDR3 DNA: TGTGCTAGCAGCTTAATGAGGTCATCAAACAATGAGCAGTTCTTC; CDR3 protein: CASSLMRSSNNEQFF
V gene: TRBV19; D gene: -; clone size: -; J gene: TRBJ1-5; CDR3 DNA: TGTGCCAGTAGTCCCCCCCGGCGACAGAGTAGCAATCAGCCCCAGCATTTT; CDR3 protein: CASSPPRRQSSNQPQHF
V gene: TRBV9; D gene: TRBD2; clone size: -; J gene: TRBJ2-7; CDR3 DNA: TGTGCCAGCAGCCGGTTGGGCGGGGGACCCTACGAGCAGTACTTC; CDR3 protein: CASSRLGGGPYEQYF
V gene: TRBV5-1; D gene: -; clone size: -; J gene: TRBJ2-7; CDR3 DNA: TGCGCCAGCAGCAAAGACTCGACCTCCACCTACGAGCAGTACTTC; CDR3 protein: CASSKDSTSTYEQYF
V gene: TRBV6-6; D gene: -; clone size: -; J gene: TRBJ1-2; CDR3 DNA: TGTGCCAGCAGTTACTCGACGGATTATGGCTACACCTTC; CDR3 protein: CASSYSTDYGYTF
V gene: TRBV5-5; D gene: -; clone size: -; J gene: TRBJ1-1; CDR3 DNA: TGTGCCAGCAGCCGGGGGGATGCAAACACTGAAGCTTTCTTT; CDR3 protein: CASSRGDANTEAFF
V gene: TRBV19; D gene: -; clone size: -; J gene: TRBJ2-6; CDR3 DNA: TGTGCCAGTAGCCTCCCAATCCGCTGGTGGACAGAGGGATCTGGGGCCAACGTCCTGACTTTC; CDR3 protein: CASSLPIRWWTEGSGANVLTF
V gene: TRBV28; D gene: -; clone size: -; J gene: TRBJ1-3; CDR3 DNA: TGTGCCAAGAGGGGGGGCGCGTTTGGAAACACCATATATTTT; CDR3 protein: CAKRGGAFGNTIYF
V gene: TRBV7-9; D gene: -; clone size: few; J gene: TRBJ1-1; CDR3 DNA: TGTGCCAGCAGCTTTTGGTCCCCTGAAGCTTTCTTT; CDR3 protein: CASSFWSPEAFF
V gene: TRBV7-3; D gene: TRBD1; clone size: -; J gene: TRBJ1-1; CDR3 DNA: TGTGCCAGCAGCTTTGGCAGGGGGAACTCTGAAGCTTTCTTT; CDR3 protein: CASSFGRGNSEAFF
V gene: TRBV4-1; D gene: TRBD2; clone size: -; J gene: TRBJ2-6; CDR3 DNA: TGCGCCAGCAGCCAAGCCGGTCTTCGCGGGGGGGCCTCTGGGGCCAACGTCCTGACTTTC; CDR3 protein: CASSQAGLRGGASGANVLTF
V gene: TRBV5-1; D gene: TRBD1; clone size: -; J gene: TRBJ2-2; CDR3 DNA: TGCGCCAGCAGCTCCCGGGACAGGGCTAACGGGGAGCTGTTTTTT; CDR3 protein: CASSSRDRANGELFF
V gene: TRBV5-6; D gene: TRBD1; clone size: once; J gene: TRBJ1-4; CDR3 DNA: TGTGCCAGCACCCGGACAGGGGGAATAGAAAAACTGTTTTTT; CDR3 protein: CASTRTGGIEKLFF
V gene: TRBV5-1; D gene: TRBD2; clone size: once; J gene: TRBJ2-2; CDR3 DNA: TGCGCCAGCAGCTTGCTGGGACTAGCGGGAGTGGACGGGGAGCTGTTTTTT; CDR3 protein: CASSLLGLAGVDGELFF
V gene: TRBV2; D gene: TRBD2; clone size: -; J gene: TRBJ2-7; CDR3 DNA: TGTGCCAGCACTGAAGGGTGGGCTAGCGGGCCCTACGAGCAGTACTTC; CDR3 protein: CASTEGWASGPYEQYF
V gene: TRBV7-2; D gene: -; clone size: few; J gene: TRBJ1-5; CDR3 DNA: TGTGCCAGCAGCTTACAGGGCAATCAGCCCCAGCATTTT; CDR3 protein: CASSLQGNQPQHF
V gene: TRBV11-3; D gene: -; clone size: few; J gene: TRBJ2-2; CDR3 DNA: TGTGCCAGCAGCCTAGGGCCCAGGGGGGCCGGGGAGCTGTTTTTT; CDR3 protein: CASSLGPRGAGELFF
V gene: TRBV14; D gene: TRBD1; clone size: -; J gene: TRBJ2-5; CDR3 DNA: TGTGCCAGCAGCCAGACCGGGACAGCCACGCAAGAGACCCAGTACTTC; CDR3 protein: CASSQTGTATQETQYF
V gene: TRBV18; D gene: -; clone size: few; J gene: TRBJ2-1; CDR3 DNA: TGTGCCAGCTCACCACAGGAGGCAGCTGAGCAGTTCTTC; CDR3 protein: CASSPQEAAEQFF
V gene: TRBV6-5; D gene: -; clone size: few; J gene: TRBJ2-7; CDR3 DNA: TGTGCCAGCAGTTATTTACAGGGAAACTCCTACGAGCAGTACTTC; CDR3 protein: CASSYLQGNSYEQYF
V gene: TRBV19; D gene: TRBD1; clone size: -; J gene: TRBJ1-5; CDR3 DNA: TGTGCCAGTAGTACGACAGGGCAAAGCAATCAGCCCCAGCATTTT; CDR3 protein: CASSTTGQSNQPQHF
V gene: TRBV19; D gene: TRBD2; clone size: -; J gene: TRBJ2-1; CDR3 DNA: TGTGCCAGTAGTATAGGGCGGGAGGCCCGAAATGAGCAGTTCTTC; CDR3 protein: CASSIGREARNEQFF
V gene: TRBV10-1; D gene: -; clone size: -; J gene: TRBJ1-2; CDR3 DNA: TGCGCCAGCAGTTTTGGACCGAGCTATGGCTACACCTTC; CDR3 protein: CASSFGPSYGYTF
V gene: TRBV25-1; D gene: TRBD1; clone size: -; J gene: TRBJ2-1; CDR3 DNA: TGTGCCAGCAGTCGCGAGGTGGGACAGTTTATGAATGAGCAGTTCTTC; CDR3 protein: CASSREVGQFMNEQFF
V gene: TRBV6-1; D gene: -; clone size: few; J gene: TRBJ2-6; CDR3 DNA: TGTGCCAGCAGTGAAGCAGCACGCTCTGGGGCCAACGTCCTGACTTTC; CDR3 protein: CASSEAARSGANVLTF
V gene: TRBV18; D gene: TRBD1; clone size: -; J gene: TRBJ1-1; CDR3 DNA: TGTGCCAGCTCCACACAGGGGGCAAGGGGCACTGAAGCTTTCTTT; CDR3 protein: CASSTQGARGTEAFF
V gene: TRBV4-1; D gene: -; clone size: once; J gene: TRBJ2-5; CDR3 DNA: TGCGCCAGCAGCCAAACGAGAGGGGGAGGGAGGGAGACCCAGTACTTC; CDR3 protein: CASSQTRGGGRETQYF
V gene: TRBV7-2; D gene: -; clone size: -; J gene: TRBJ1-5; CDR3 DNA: TGTGCCAGCAGAGACGGGAAGTACAGGCAGAATCAGCCCCAGCATTTT; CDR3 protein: CASRDGKYRQNQPQHF